One and the same sample provided the 26 T cell receptor beta chains below, sequenced in a study of cytomegalovirus exposure and HLA in healthy donors. The PCR contained 60 Vbeta and 13 Jbeta primers. Data came from immunoSEQ multiplex PCR; TCRdb stores just in-frame clones and leaves some out. Recorded here are 30,000 to 35,000 clones; the top ten clones represent around 3.5%. The sequenced sample was PBMCs. Every receptor here comes from a man aged 40-50 years in good health and CMV-seronegative.

V usage is TRBV30 and J usage is TRBJ2-7, with 10 bases identical to TRBD2. The CDR3 sequence is 16 residues long. Losses at the gene ends were 5 bases for V and 0 bases for J; bases not matched to a gene: 10. CDR1 is GTSNPN, CDR2 SVGIG, per germline (reference sequence). CDR3 DNA: TGTGCCTGGCCCAACGGGGCTAGCGGGAGCTCCTACGAGCAGTACTTC. Translation: CAWPNGASGSSYEQYF. Looking up the rest from reference TRBV30 and TRBJ2-7 gives the full variable domain: SQTIHQWPATLVQPVGSPLSLECTVEGTSNPNLYWYRQAAGRGLQLLFYSVGIGQISSEVPQNLSASRPQDRQFILSSKKLLLSDSGFYLCAWPNGASGSSYEQYFGPGTRLTVT.

The rearrangement links TRBV27 to TRBJ1-4; TRBD1 matches 8 bases. V trimming: 5 bases; J trimming: 0 bases; junction bases outside the gene matches: 11. The CDR3 runs 18 residues. Germline V CDR1 and CDR2: MNHEY, SMNVEV (reference sequence). This chain's CDR3 is CASSAGTGVLTTNEKLFF. In DNA form, the CDR3 reads TGTGCCAGCAGTGCTGGGACAGGCGTCCTGACAACTAATGAAAAACTGTTTTTT.

This rearrangement joins TRBV11-3 to TRBJ2-7; 7 bases map to TRBD1. This CDR3 comprises 18 residues. Germline values: CDR1 SGHNT, CDR2 YENEEA. J lost 2 bases, V lost 0 bases, and 13 bases had no gene match. The CDR3 here is CASSLDQGGSASAYEQYF. Here the CDR3 DNA reads TGTGCCAGCAGCTTAGATCAAGGGGGCTCGGCAAGCGCCTACGAGCAGTACTTC.

J is TRBJ2-2 and V is TRBV27, with 8 bases lining up with TRBD1. V dropped 6 bases and J dropped 7; count of bases not matched to a gene: 10. The CDR3 sequence is 15 residues long. The germline V gene has CDR1 MNHEY and CDR2 SMNVEV (reference sequence). CDR3 sequence (DNA): TGTGCCAGCAGAACCCGGGACAGGAGCATCGGGGAGCTGTTTTTT. The encoded protein is CASRTRDRSIGELFF.

V and J are TRBV5-1 and TRBJ1-1; 7 nucleotides align to TRBD1. The ends lost 1 base at V and 0 bases at J; junction bases unmatched: 12. Germline CDR1 is SGHRS and CDR2 is YFSETQ. This CDR3 is 18 amino acids long. CDR3 nucleotides: TGCGCCAGCAGCTTGTGGCCCGGACAGGCCGATATGAACACTGAAGCTTTCTTT. This sequence encodes CASSLWPGQADMNTEAFF.

This rearrangement joins TRBV7-9 to TRBJ2-5; D unclear. V was cut by 5 bases and J by 0 bases, with 10 bases left in between. The CDR3 sequence is 14 residues long. Germline V gene sequence: CDR1 SEHNR, CDR2 FQNEAQ (reference sequence). The CDR3 protein is CASSRAKDQETQYF. CDR3 DNA: TGTGCCAGCAGCCGTGCGAAAGACCAAGAGACCCAGTACTTC.

The chain has TRBV19 and TRBJ1-1; TRBD1 aligns across 7 bases. In germline, CDR1 is LNHDA, CDR2 SQIVND (reference sequence). V lost 3 bases, J lost 2 bases, and 6 bases stayed unmatched. The CDR3 contains 15 residues. CDR3 amino acids: CASSMADRLNTEAFF. CDR3 in DNA: TGTGCCAGTAGTATGGCGGACAGGTTAAACACTGAAGCTTTCTTT.

The chain combines TRBV5-1 with TRBJ1-4; the D gene is possibly TRBD1 (5 bases). The CDR3 loop spans 15 amino acids. Trimming took off 2 bases at V and 3 bases at J, with 11 bases between the two ends. The germline CDR1 and CDR2 sequences are SGHRS and YFSETQ. The CDR3 here is CASSLWGTANEKLFF. DNA of the CDR3: TGCGCCAGCAGCTTATGGGGCACAGCTAATGAAAAACTGTTTTTT.

V is TRBV5-1 and J is TRBJ1-4, with D possibly matching TRBD1 (6 bases). The ends were cut back, 1 base at V and 7 bases at J, with 17 bases in the middle. From germline, CDR1 is SGHRS and CDR2 YFSETQ. CDR3 length: 16 residues. The CDR3 DNA reads TGCGCCAGCAGCTTGAACCCCCTTGGGGGCAGTGAAAAACTGTTTTTT. Amino acid sequence: CASSLNPLGGSEKLFF.

J is TRBJ2-6 and V is TRBV7-7; TRBD1 aligns across 7 bases. V gave up 10 bases and J gave up 2 bases; unmatched junction bases: 8. This CDR3 spans 15 amino acids. Germline CDR1 SSHAT, CDR2 FNYEAQ (reference sequence). Here the CDR3 reads CAIEQGFPGANVLTF. In DNA, the CDR3 is TGTGCCATCGAACAGGGGTTCCCTGGGGCCAACGTCCTGACTTTC.

The chain recombines TRBV4-3 with TRBJ1-5, with D perhaps matching TRBD1 (6 bases). Trimming took off 5 bases at V and 0 bases at J, with 17 bases between the two ends. The CDR3 is 17 amino acids. Germline V gene data show CDR1 as LGHNA and CDR2 as YSLEER. In DNA form, the CDR3 reads TGCGCCAGCAGCAAAAACACAGGGTCATTTAGCAATCAGCCCCAGCATTTT. Its protein product is CASSKNTGSFSNQPQHF.

V gene TRBV11-1 combines with J gene TRBJ2-7; maybe TRBD2 (5 bases). The V and J ends lost 0 bases and 8 bases respectively, with 14 bases between them. Germline V gene data show CDR1 as SGHAT and CDR2 as FQDESV (reference sequence). The CDR3 runs to 14 residues. The CDR3 DNA sequence: TGTGCCAGCAGCTTAGCCGGGGATCCCTCGAAGCAGTACTTC. As protein: CASSLAGDPSKQYF.

The chain joins TRBV6-6 to TRBJ2-7; 8 bases line up with TRBD2. The CDR3 is made up of 16 amino acids. From germline, CDR1 is MNHNY and CDR2 SVGAGI (reference sequence). V was pared by 0 bases and J by 5 bases, with 9 bases of the junction left unmatched. This chain's CDR3 is CASSYSSGLAGDEQYF. The CDR3 DNA reads TGTGCCAGCAGTTACTCGAGTGGACTAGCAGGAGACGAGCAGTACTTC.

The chain employs TRBV19 and TRBJ1-2, with a tentative D call TRBD1 (6 bases). This CDR3 has 15 amino acids. Germline V gene sequence: CDR1 LNHDA, CDR2 SQIVND (reference sequence). Trimming left V 1 base short and J 4 bases short, with 13 bases between. CDR3 coding DNA: TGTGCCAGTAGTATAGGGGGGCACCCTTCCTATGGCTACACCTTC. This gives the protein CASSIGGHPSYGYTF.

The V gene is TRBV6-5, the J gene TRBJ2-1; 8 bases agree with TRBD1. Per the germline V gene, CDR1 is MNHEY and CDR2 is SVGAGI. V was clipped by 5 bases and J by 7 bases; unmatched bases: 10. This CDR3 contains 15 residues. CDR3 in amino acids: CASSKDRGIGNEQFF. CDR3 sequence (DNA): TGTGCCAGCAGTAAAGACAGGGGAATTGGAAATGAGCAGTTCTTC.

This rearrangement joins TRBV11-2 to TRBJ2-1; D may be TRBD2 (6 bases). Germline V gene lookup returns CDR1 SGHAT and CDR2 FQNNGV. The CDR3 runs to 14 residues. V was shortened by 1 base and J by 5 bases, with 9 bases between the two germline ends. CDR3 DNA: TGTGCCAGCAGCTTAGCACTAGCTCACAATGAGCAGTTCTTC. Protein sequence: CASSLALAHNEQFF.

CDR3 sequence reads: CASSSPDRETYNEQFF. The CDR3 DNA is TGTGCCAGCAGCTCCCCGGACAGGGAAACCTACAATGAGCAGTTCTTC. The genes are TRBV7-6 and TRBJ2-1, with TRBD1 matching 8 bases. After removal of 4 bases from V and 2 bases from J, the junction contained 7 bases not matched to a gene. There are 16 residues in the CDR3. Germline CDR1 and CDR2: SGHVS and FNYEAQ.

The CDR3 reads CSARGQDYTF. The CDR3 DNA sequence: TGCAGTGCTAGGGGCCAGGACTACACCTTC. This rearrangement joins TRBV20-1 to TRBJ1-2; D is unresolved. The CDR3 is 10 amino acids. Looked up from germline, CDR1 is DFQATT and CDR2 is SNEGSKA (reference sequence). Between the trimmed V and J ends, which lost 3 bases and 10 bases, there was a span of 9 bases.

CDR3 residues: CAWSVMGGNSNQPQHF. The CDR3 DNA reads TGTGCCTGGAGTGTAATGGGGGGAAATAGCAATCAGCCCCAGCATTTT. The chain carries TRBV30 and TRBJ1-5, with D perhaps TRBD1 (5 bases). V was shortened by 0 bases and J by 0 bases, with 12 bases between the two germline ends. The CDR3 sequence is 16 residues long. CDR1 is GTSNPN and CDR2 is SVGIG in the germline V gene (reference sequence).

CDR3 protein: CASSYRDRNTEAFF. The CDR3 region has the DNA TGTGCCAGCAGCTACCGGGACAGGAACACTGAAGCTTTCTTT. The chain has TRBV11-2 and TRBJ1-1; 7 nucleotides line up with TRBD1. Germline V gives CDR1 SGHAT, CDR2 FQNNGV. This CDR3 has 14 amino acids. V lost 4 bases to trimming and J lost 1 base; unmatched junction nucleotides: 3.

The chain couples TRBV4-1 to TRBJ2-7, with TRBD1 matching over 10 bases. Germline-derived CDR1 and CDR2 are MGHRA and YSYEKL. This CDR3 region has 15 residues. V trimming: 5 bases; J trimming: 1 base; junction bases outside the gene matches: 5. The CDR3 sequence is CASSAPGQGSYEQYF. The CDR3 DNA is TGCGCCAGCAGCGCCCCGGGACAGGGGTCCTACGAGCAGTACTTC.

The chain has TRBV9 and TRBJ1-2, with D perhaps TRBD1 (6 bases). Germline CDR1 reads SGDLS; CDR2 reads YYNGEE. There are 13 residues in the CDR3. V dropped 4 bases and J dropped 8 bases, with 15 bases sitting between them. The CDR3 DNA reads as TGTGCCAGCAGCCCTTGGGAGGGGGAGGGCTACACCTTC. Residues: CASSPWEGEGYTF.

The gene calls are TRBV5-1 and TRBJ2-2; D is possibly TRBD1 (6 bases). The CDR3 spans 16 residues. Trimming removed 2 bases at V and 2 bases at J, with 13 bases between. Germline values: CDR1 SGHRS, CDR2 YFSETQ. The CDR3 here is CASSFGGQPNTGELFF. For the CDR3, the DNA is TGCGCCAGCAGCTTCGGAGGACAGCCTAACACCGGGGAGCTGTTTTTT.

This chain uses TRBV20-1 with TRBJ1-1; no reliable D call. This CDR3 contains 11 residues. In germline, CDR1 is DFQATT, CDR2 SNEGSKA (reference sequence). V lost 1 base and J 10 bases, leaving 10 bases between the germline ends. The CDR3 reads CSARVPPVAFF. In DNA form, the CDR3 reads TGCAGTGCTAGAGTCCCCCCAGTAGCTTTCTTT.

This sequence joins TRBV18 and TRBJ2-2; TRBD1 matches 9 bases. The CDR3 consists of 15 residues. V lost 3 bases, J lost 6 bases, and 5 bases stayed unmatched. CDR1 is KGHSH, CDR2 LQKENI, per germline. The CDR3 DNA reads TGTGCCAGCTCACCTGAGGGACAGGGCCCCGGGGAGCTGTTTTTT. This codes for CASSPEGQGPGELFF.

V and J are TRBV30 and TRBJ2-2; 9 bases are shared with TRBD2. Germline CDR1 reads GTSNPN; CDR2 reads SVGIG (reference sequence). CDR3 length: 14 amino acids. V shed 5 bases and J 5 bases; nucleotides not matched to a gene: 6. The CDR3 reads CAWGSGLATGELFF. The CDR3 bases are TGTGCCTGGGGGTCGGGACTAGCAACCGGGGAGCTGTTTTTT. Full variable domain (remainder filled in from reference TRBV30 and TRBJ2-2): SQTIHQWPATLVQPVGSPLSLECTVEGTSNPNLYWYRQAAGRGLQLLFYSVGIGQISSEVPQNLSASRPQDRQFILSSKKLLLSDSGFYLCAWGSGLATGELFFGEGSRLTVL.